The entry below describes one T cell receptor beta chain. What it recognizes is unknown. This specimen comes from a study of regulatory T cells in long-lasting Graves disease. Time point: newly diagnosed GD, antithyroid drugs for less than 3 months. PBMC RNA served as the TCR library source. Construction of TCR beta libraries relied on iRepertoire HTBI primers and on Arm-PCR targeting CDR3 regions. TCRdb passed the multiplex PCR reads through MiXCR, listing each CDR3 protein once. The sample records 500,000 to 700,000 distinct CDR3 sequences, roughly 15% being singletons. Findings of the study overall: Newly diagnosed disease favored TRBV20-1 and TRBJ2-1 over persistent disease.

Germline V gives CDR1 SGHDN, CDR2 FVKESK. The V and J ends lost 2 bases and 9 bases, in that order; junction bases with no gene match: 5. This CDR3 has 15 residues. These data are also associated with another study on T cells in Graves' hyperthyroidism and ophthalmopathy. That source adds: Those patients with uncontrolled infection, other autoimmune disease, pregnancy or lactation were excluded. The primer set for the first-round RT-PCR of the TCR CDR3 was HTBI. Also found in blood were most expanded thyroid clonotypes above 0.001.

The origin of this receptor is a woman aged 25 to 39 with Graves disease. The V gene is TRBV14, the J gene TRBJ2-1, with TRBD2 matching over 12 bases. The sequences come from peripheral blood mononuclear cells (PBMCs), collected at new diagnosis, from a patient treated with antithyroid drugs. CDR3 protein: CASSQRTSGTGEQFF. In nucleotides, the CDR3 is TGTGCCAGCAGCCAACGGACTAGCGGGACAGGTGAGCAGTTCTTC.